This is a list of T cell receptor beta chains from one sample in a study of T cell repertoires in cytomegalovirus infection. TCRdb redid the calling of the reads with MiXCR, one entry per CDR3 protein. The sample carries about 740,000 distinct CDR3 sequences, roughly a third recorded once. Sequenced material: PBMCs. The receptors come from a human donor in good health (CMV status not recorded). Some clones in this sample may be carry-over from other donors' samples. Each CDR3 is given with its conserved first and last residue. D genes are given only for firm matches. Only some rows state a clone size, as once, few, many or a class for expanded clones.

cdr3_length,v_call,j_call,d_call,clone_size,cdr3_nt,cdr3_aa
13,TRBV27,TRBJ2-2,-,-,TGTGCCAGCATGGACTCGAACACCGGGGAGCTGTTTTTT,CASMDSNTGELFF
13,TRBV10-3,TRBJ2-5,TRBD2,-,TGTGCCATCAGTGGTAGCGGGAGGGAGACACAGTACTTC,CAISGSGRETQYF
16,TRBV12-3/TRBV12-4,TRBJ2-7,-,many,TGTGCCAGCAGCCCCATACAAGGCTTGAAGACCTACGAGCAGTACTTC,CASSPIQGLKTYEQYF
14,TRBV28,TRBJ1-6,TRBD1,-,TGTGCCAGCAGTTTTTCGAGACAGGGCGGGACCCTCCACTTT,CASSFSRQGGTLHF
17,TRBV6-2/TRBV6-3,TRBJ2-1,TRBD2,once,TGTGCCAGCAGTTACCGGACTAGCGGGAGCCCCTACAATGAGCAGTTCTTC,CASSYRTSGSPYNEQFF
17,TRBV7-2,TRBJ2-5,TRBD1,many,TGTGCCAGCAGCTTCCCCAGGGTCGGACAGGGCGAAGAGACCCAGTACTTC,CASSFPRVGQGEETQYF
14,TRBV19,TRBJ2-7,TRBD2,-,TGTGCCAGTAGTATCGAAGCGGGGACCCTCGAGCAGTACTTC,CASSIEAGTLEQYF
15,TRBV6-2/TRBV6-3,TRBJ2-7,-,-,TGTGCCAGCAGTCGACCTTCCGGGGCCGCCTACGAGCAGTACTTC,CASSRPSGAAYEQYF
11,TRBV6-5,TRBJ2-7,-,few,TGTGCCAGCACCAGGGGGGACTACCAACACTTC,CASTRGDYQHF
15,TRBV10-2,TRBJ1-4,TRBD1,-,TGCGCCAGCAGTACTACAGGGGCAGAAGGTGAAAAACTGTTTTTT,CASSTTGAEGEKLFF
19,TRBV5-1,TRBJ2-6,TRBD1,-,TGCGCCAGCAGCTCGCGCCCCGGGACAGCACTCTCTGGGGCCAACGTCCTGACTTTC,CASSSRPGTALSGANVLTF
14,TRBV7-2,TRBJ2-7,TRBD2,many,TGTGCCAGCAGCGAGCGGACTAGCGCCTACGAGCAGTACTTC,CASSERTSAYEQYF
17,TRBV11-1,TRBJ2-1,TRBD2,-,TGTGCCAGCAGCCGCCCGACTAGCGGGGGGCAGAACAATGAGCAGTTATTC,CASSRPTSGGQNNEQLF
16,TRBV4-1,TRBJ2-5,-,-,TGCGCCAGCAGCCAAGAGGGGGCGGGGCCCCAAGAGACCCAGTACTTC,CASSQEGAGPQETQYF
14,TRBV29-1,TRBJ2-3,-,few,TGCAGCGTTGCGACTGGACTTAGCACAGATACGCAGTATTTT,CSVATGLSTDTQYF
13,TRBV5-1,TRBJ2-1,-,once,TGCGCCAGCCAACTAGGGCGGTCCAATGAGCAGTTCTTC,CASQLGRSNEQFF
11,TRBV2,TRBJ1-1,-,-,TGTGCCAGCAGTGACTACAGGGCCTATCTCTTT,CASSDYRAYLF
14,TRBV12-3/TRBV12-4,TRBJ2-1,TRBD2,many,TGTGCCAGCAGTTTAGGGGAGGGGCGGGATGAGCAGTTCTTC,CASSLGEGRDEQFF
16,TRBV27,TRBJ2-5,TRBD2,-,TGTGCCAGCAGTTACCCTAGCGGGAGCTTGCGAGAGACCCAGTACTTC,CASSYPSGSLRETQYF
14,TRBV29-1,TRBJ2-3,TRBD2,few,TGCAGCGTTGCGGAGCGGGGACTCACAGATACGCAGTATTTT,CSVAERGLTDTQYF
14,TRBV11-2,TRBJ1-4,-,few,TGTGCCAGCAGCCCAGGACGGATGGATGAAAAACTGTTTTTT,CASSPGRMDEKLFF
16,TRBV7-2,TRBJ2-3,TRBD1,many,TGTGCCAGCAGCTACAGAAGGGGGCTTGGCACAGATACGCAGTATTTT,CASSYRRGLGTDTQYF
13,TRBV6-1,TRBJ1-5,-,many,TGTGCCAGCAGTGAAGCGGGCAGGCAGCCCCAGCATTTT,CASSEAGRQPQHF
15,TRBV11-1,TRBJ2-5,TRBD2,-,TGTGCCAGCAGCTCTATGACTAGCGGGAGACGGGAACAGTACTTC,CASSSMTSGRREQYF
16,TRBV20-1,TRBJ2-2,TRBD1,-,TGCAGTGCTAGAGGCTGGGGACAGGGGGACACCGGGGAGCTGTTTTTT,CSARGWGQGDTGELFF
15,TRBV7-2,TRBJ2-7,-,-,TGTGCCAGCAGCTCACGGGGGACCGACTCCTACGAGCAGTACTTC,CASSSRGTDSYEQYF
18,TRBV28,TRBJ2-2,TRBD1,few,TGTGCCAGCATTAATTGGTTGGGACAGGGGACGAACACCGGGGAGCTGTTTTTT,CASINWLGQGTNTGELFF